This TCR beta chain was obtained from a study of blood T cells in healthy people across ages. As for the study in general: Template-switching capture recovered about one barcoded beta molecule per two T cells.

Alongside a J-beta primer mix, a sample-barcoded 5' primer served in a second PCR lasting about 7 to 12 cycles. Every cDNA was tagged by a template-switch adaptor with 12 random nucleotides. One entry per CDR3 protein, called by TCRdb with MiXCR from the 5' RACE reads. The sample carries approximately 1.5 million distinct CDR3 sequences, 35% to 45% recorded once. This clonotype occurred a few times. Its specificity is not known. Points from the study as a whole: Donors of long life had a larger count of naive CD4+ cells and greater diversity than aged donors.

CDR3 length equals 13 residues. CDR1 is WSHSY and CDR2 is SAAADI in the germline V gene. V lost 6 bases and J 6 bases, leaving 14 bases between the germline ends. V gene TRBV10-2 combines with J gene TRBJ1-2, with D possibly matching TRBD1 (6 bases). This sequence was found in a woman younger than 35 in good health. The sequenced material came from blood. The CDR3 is CASRLQGSNGYTF. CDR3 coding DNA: TGCGCCAGCAGGCTACAGGGTTCAAATGGCTACACCTTC.